Following are 29 T cell receptor beta chains from one sample sequenced in a study of beta chain features in type 1 diabetes. Every isolated RNA sample was fully reverse transcribed, so sequencing captured expressed TCRB transcripts. Method: immunoSEQ multiplex PCR; TCRdb's copy keeps in-frame clones and lacks some. The table shows fewer than 200,000 clones, with roughly an eighth occurring only once. The sequenced material came from central memory CD4+ T cells from blood. These receptors all come from a woman aged 18-29 years in good health.

This clone was counted between two and nine times. CDR3 sequence: CASSLTQGENEKLFF. Here the CDR3 DNA reads TGCGCCAGCAGCCTCACACAGGGAGAGAATGAAAAACTGTTTTTT. The rearrangement uses TRBV4-1 and TRBJ1-4, with a possible D match to TRBD1 (6 bases). V was pared by 4 bases and J by 5 bases, with 14 bases between. The germline gives CDR1 MGHRA, CDR2 YSYEKL. The CDR3 runs to 15 residues.

This clone was observed a handful of times. V is TRBV4-1 and J is TRBJ1-5; tentatively, D is TRBD1 (5 bases). The CDR3 extends over 17 amino acids. Trimming shortened V by 5 bases and J by 3 bases, and 20 bases separated the two germline ends. Germline V gene sequence: CDR1 MGHRA, CDR2 YSYEKL. This chain's CDR3 is CASSAFFLTGNNQPQHF. The DNA of the CDR3 is TGCGCCAGCAGCGCATTCTTTTTAACAGGTAACAATCAGCCCCAGCATTTT.

This clone was picked up a small number of times. This sequence joins TRBV5-1 and TRBJ2-7; 10 bases fit TRBD1. The CDR3 extends over 15 amino acids. V shed 4 bases and J 2 bases; nucleotides not matched to a gene: 6. Looked up from germline, CDR1 is SGHRS and CDR2 is YFSETQ. For the CDR3, the DNA is TGCGCCAGCAGCCCTCGACAGGGGGCCCCCTACGAGCAGTACTTC. It yields the protein CASSPRQGAPYEQYF.

The chain is built from TRBV7-2 and TRBJ2-1; 13 nucleotides align to TRBD2. The V segment lost 2 bases and the J segment 9 bases; nucleotides outside the gene matches: 4. The germline V gene has CDR1 SGHTA and CDR2 FQGNSA. The CDR3 is made up of 15 amino acids. The CDR3 loop is CASSLPGLAGTEQFF. The DNA for the CDR3 is TGTGCCAGCAGCTTACCGGGACTAGCGGGAACTGAGCAGTTCTTC.

The chain employs TRBV29-1 and TRBJ1-1; no definite D call. The V gene lost 6 bases and the J gene lost 1 base, with 12 bases spanning the gap. The CDR3 extends over 13 amino acids. Germline loops: CDR1 SQVTM, CDR2 ANQGSEA. CDR3 in DNA: TGCAGCGTGACAAAGGCGGGGAACACTGAAGCTTTCTTT. Translation gives CSVTKAGNTEAFF.

This clone was picked up a small number of times. The J gene is TRBJ1-1, the V gene TRBV7-2, with 7 bases aligning to TRBD1. CDR3 size: 15 residues. V lost 5 bases and J lost 0; bases outside the gene matches: 6. The germline V gene has CDR1 SGHTA and CDR2 FQGNSA. DNA of the CDR3: TGTGCCAGCAGCGGAAAGGGACAGATGAACACTGAAGCTTTCTTT. Amino acid sequence: CASSGKGQMNTEAFF.

This clone has just a few counts. This chain links TRBV6-5 with TRBJ1-2, with TRBD1 identical over 9 bases. Germline CDR1 is MNHEY and CDR2 is SVGAGI. This CDR3 is built from 12 residues. The ends lost 6 bases at V and 7 bases at J; junction bases unmatched: 3. CDR3: CASSLQGAGYTF. CDR3 bases: TGTGCCAGCAGCTTACAGGGGGCTGGCTACACCTTC.

The sample holds a few counts of this clone. This rearrangement joins TRBV7-3 to TRBJ2-7; no clear D. CDR1 is SGHTA, CDR2 FQGTGA, per germline. This CDR3 is 12 amino acids long. V lost 4 bases to trimming and J lost 2 bases, with 6 bases between them. CDR3 amino acids: CASSSAAYEQYF. The CDR3 DNA is TGTGCCAGCAGCTCCGCAGCCTACGAGCAGTACTTC.

The chain recombines TRBV5-6 with TRBJ2-5; 7 nucleotides match TRBD1. V shed 4 bases and J 3 bases; nucleotides not matched to a gene: 3. The germline V gene encodes CDR1 SGHDT and CDR2 YYEEEE. CDR3 length: 13 amino acids. CDR3 protein: CASSPGTEETQYF. CDR3 DNA sequence: TGTGCCAGCAGCCCCGGGACAGAAGAGACCCAGTACTTC.

The chain uses TRBV15 and TRBJ1-5; 10 positions match TRBD1. CDR1 is LNHNV, CDR2 YYDKDF, per germline (reference sequence). V lost 3 bases to trimming and J lost 5 bases; unmatched junction nucleotides: 4. This CDR3 is 15 amino acids long. The chain's CDR3 is CATSRPGQGHQPQHF. As DNA, the CDR3 is TGTGCCACCAGCAGGCCGGGACAGGGGCATCAGCCCCAGCATTTT.

The chain links TRBV6-6 to TRBJ1-2; a weak D match, TRBD1 (6 bases). Looked up from germline, CDR1 is MNHNY and CDR2 is SVGAGI (reference sequence). This CDR3 has 14 residues. Trimming stripped 4 bases from V and 4 bases from J, with 13 bases between. CDR3 coding DNA: TGTGCCAGCAGTTCGTACAGGGCTTTCTATGGCTACACCTTC. It translates to CASSSYRAFYGYTF.

The rearrangement joins TRBV4-1 to TRBJ2-3; 10 nucleotides match TRBD2. J was trimmed by 0 bases and V by 4 bases; bases with no gene match: 10. Per the germline V gene, CDR1 is MGHRA and CDR2 is YSYEKL. The CDR3 is 18 residues long. The CDR3 region is CASSPTPSGGLSTDTQYF. In DNA form, the CDR3 reads TGCGCCAGCAGCCCGACGCCTAGCGGGGGACTTAGCACAGATACGCAGTATTTT.

This chain connects TRBV6-6 to TRBJ1-1; TRBD1 is a possible D gene (5 bases). V lost 6 bases and J 1 base, leaving 9 bases between the germline ends. The CDR3 length is 13 residues. CDR1 is MNHNY and CDR2 is SVGAGI in the germline V gene (reference sequence). CDR3 loop: CASSSGGNTEAFF. DNA of the CDR3: TGTGCCAGCAGCTCGGGGGGGAACACTGAAGCTTTCTTT.

Concerning this clone: This sample also contains other DNA sequences that code for the same CDR3. The chain is built from TRBV27 and TRBJ1-5; 11 positions agree with TRBD1. Trimming removed 5 bases from V and 4 bases from J; junction bases left unmatched: 4. The CDR3 has 15 residues. Germline V gene lookup returns CDR1 MNHEY and CDR2 SMNVEV (reference sequence). CDR3 sequence (DNA): TGTGCCAGCAGTGTCGGGACAGGGGGTAATCAGCCCCAGCATTTT. It translates to CASSVGTGGNQPQHF.

J is TRBJ2-7 and V is TRBV7-2, with 11 bases that match TRBD1. Trimming at V came to 3 bases and at J to 2 bases, leaving 0 bases not matched to a gene. This CDR3 is built from 14 residues. Per the germline V gene, CDR1 is SGHTA and CDR2 is FQGNSA. CDR3 nucleotide sequence: TGTGCCAGCAGCTTGGACAGGGGGCCCTACGAGCAGTACTTC. The encoded protein is CASSLDRGPYEQYF.

The chain is built from TRBV18 and TRBJ2-2; D is possibly TRBD1 (6 bases). Between the trimmed V and J ends, which lost 0 bases and 7 bases, there was a span of 15 bases. The CDR3 runs to 16 residues. Germline V gene sequence: CDR1 KGHSH, CDR2 LQKENI. This CDR3 reads CASSPPLQGGNGELFF. The CDR3 DNA reads as TGTGCCAGCTCACCACCTCTACAGGGTGGAAACGGGGAGCTGTTTTTT.

The J gene is TRBJ2-7, the V gene TRBV27; the D is unclear. Trimming stripped 4 bases from V and 2 bases from J, with 15 bases between. CDR1 and CDR2 (germline): MNHEY, SMNVEV (reference sequence). The CDR3 length is 15 residues. The CDR3 nucleotides are TGTGCCAGCAGTTACGAGGCCAGCCGGCCCTACGAGCAGTACTTC. As protein: CASSYEASRPYEQYF.

This clone has only a few counts. This chain links TRBV19 with TRBJ2-3; D unresolved. V was trimmed by 5 bases and J by 4 bases, leaving 10 bases between them. In germline, CDR1 is LNHDA, CDR2 SQIVND (reference sequence). The CDR3 contains 13 residues. This CDR3 reads CASSHSNADTQYF. The CDR3 DNA follows: TGTGCCAGTAGTCACTCTAACGCAGATACGCAGTATTTT.

CDR3: CASDNLYSNQPQHF. Written as DNA, the CDR3 is TGTGCCAGCGACAATCTTTATAGCAATCAGCCCCAGCATTTT. The chain employs TRBV27 and TRBJ1-5; D is unresolved. Germline V gene data show CDR1 as MNHEY and CDR2 as SMNVEV (reference sequence). The V and J ends lost 8 bases and 0 bases respectively, with 11 bases between them. CDR3 length equals 14 residues.

This chain joins TRBV6-5 and TRBJ2-7, with 8 bases that match TRBD2. The length of the CDR3 is 11 residues. The germline CDR1 and CDR2 sequences are MNHEY and SVGAGI. V lost 8 bases, J lost 4 bases, and 1 base stayed unmatched. In DNA, the CDR3 is TGTGCCAGCCGGGGGGGGTACGAGCAGTACTTC. Its protein product is CASRGGYEQYF.

The table lists this clone with a few counts. The rearrangement uses TRBV19 and TRBJ2-1; the D gene is possibly TRBD2 (6 bases). The CDR3 is made up of 14 amino acids. The V gene's germline CDR1 is LNHDA and CDR2 SQIVND (reference sequence). Trimming pared 10 bases from V and 0 bases from J, leaving 13 bases between. The CDR3 protein is CATAFGSSYNEQFF. CDR3 coding DNA: TGTGCCACTGCCTTCGGGAGCTCCTACAATGAGCAGTTCTTC.

This clone was seen only a few times. The rearrangement joins TRBV5-1 to TRBJ1-1; D gene ambiguous. This CDR3 is 13 amino acids long. The V gene lost 1 base and the J gene lost 1 base, with 5 bases spanning the gap. Germline loops: CDR1 SGHRS, CDR2 YFSETQ. CDR3 nucleotide sequence: TGCGCCAGCAGCTTGACAACGAACACTGAAGCTTTCTTT. Translation gives CASSLTTNTEAFF.

This clone came up a few times. The genes are TRBV5-1 and TRBJ2-1, with 7 bases that match TRBD1. CDR3 length: 15 residues. Germline CDR1 reads SGHRS; CDR2 reads YFSETQ. V lost 3 bases and J lost 1; bases outside the gene matches: 4. CDR3 coding DNA: TGCGCCAGCAGCTCGCAGGGGGTTTCCTACAATGAGCAGTTCTTC. This sequence encodes CASSSQGVSYNEQFF.

This clone came up a few times. This rearrangement joins TRBV19 to TRBJ2-1; no clear D. V was clipped by 5 bases and J by 9 bases, with 11 bases between them. The germline V gene has CDR1 LNHDA and CDR2 SQIVND (reference sequence). The CDR3 consists of 12 residues. CDR3 residues: CASSSLVTEQFF. The CDR3, as DNA: TGTGCCAGTAGTTCCTTAGTCACTGAGCAGTTCTTC.

The V gene is TRBV6-5, the J gene TRBJ2-7, with D perhaps matching TRBD2 (6 bases). The germline CDR1 and CDR2 sequences are MNHEY and SVGAGI. This CDR3 spans 12 amino acids. V lost 8 bases to trimming and J lost 7 bases, with 15 bases between them. The CDR3: CASSAGPREQYF. DNA of the CDR3: TGTGCCAGCTCGGCGGGGCCCAGGGAGCAGTACTTC.

This clone came up a few times. The chain links TRBV9 to TRBJ2-1; the D gene is possibly TRBD2 (6 bases). Germline CDR1 is SGDLS and CDR2 is YYNGEE. The CDR3 contains 13 residues. Deletions cut 5 bases from V and 5 bases from J, with 11 bases between. This CDR3 is CASSLPGDNEQFF. CDR3 coding DNA: TGTGCCAGCAGTTTACCGGGAGACAATGAGCAGTTCTTC.

CDR3 region: CASSPLKGQGGNYGYTF. In DNA form, the CDR3 reads TGTGCCAGCAGTCCGCTGAAAGGACAGGGCGGAAACTATGGCTACACCTTC. The chain recombines TRBV28 with TRBJ1-2; 8 bases line up with TRBD1. The CDR3 sequence is 17 residues long. Germline V gene data show CDR1 as MDHEN and CDR2 as SYDVKM. V lost 5 bases, J lost 2 bases, and 13 bases stayed unmatched.

This clone has just a few counts. The chain combines TRBV4-1 with TRBJ2-3; D gene ambiguous. Trimming cost V 4 bases and J 4 bases, with 15 bases left between them. Germline CDR1 reads MGHRA; CDR2 reads YSYEKL. This CDR3 comprises 15 residues. The CDR3 nucleotides are TGCGCCAGCAGCCCTGGCAACTCGAGGCCAGATACGCAGTATTTT. It yields the protein CASSPGNSRPDTQYF.

This chain joins TRBV5-4 and TRBJ2-1; perhaps TRBD1 as D (6 bases). Germline assignment: CDR1 SGHNT and CDR2 YYREEE (reference sequence). Trimming took 0 bases from V and 0 from J, leaving 10 bases between them. The CDR3 is 16 amino acids. CDR3 residues: CASSLGGQSSYNEQFF. CDR3 coding DNA: TGTGCCAGCAGCTTGGGGGGACAAAGCTCCTACAATGAGCAGTTCTTC.